The present T cell receptor (beta chain) was sequenced within a study of blood T cell repertoires in COVID-19. About the study: COVID-19 samples collected from the United States, Italy and Spain covered acute and convalescent phases.

Germline V gene lookup returns CDR1 LGHNA and CDR2 YSLEER. With 3 bases removed from V and 6 bases from J, the gap between germline ends came to 14 bases. The CDR3 consists of 15 residues. Sequencing was performed with immunoSEQ multiplex PCR; in TCRdb, only in-frame clones are kept and a portion is missing. The sample has some 370,000 clones; 80% to 90% are singletons. Sequencing was done on a sample of peripheral blood. The sequence derives from a woman aged 25-40 years with COVID-19, enrolled during active disease. The chain couples TRBV4-3 to TRBJ2-2; perhaps TRBD2 as D (6 bases). The CDR3 DNA reads TGCGCCAGCAGCCAGGCGGGAACTTATGCCGGGGAGCTGTTTTTT. Residues: CASSQAGTYAGELFF.